This T cell receptor (beta chain) was recovered during a study of beta chain features in type 1 diabetes. General study results and limits: The study left unresolved whether HLA type influences TCRB rearrangement. TCRB repertoires of naive, central memory and Treg cells appeared more similar among patients than among healthy donors. Type 1 diabetes patients had TCRB CDR3s that were shorter (moderately but significantly so) in all four CD4+ subsets.

Of note for this clone: Its antigen is unidentified.

The germline CDR1 and CDR2 sequences are ENHRY and SYGVKD. The CDR3 length is 17 residues. Trimming at V came to 1 base and at J to 5 bases, leaving 10 bases not matched to a gene. The isolated RNA, all of it, was reverse transcribed, so expressed TCRB transcripts were what got sequenced. TCRdb's table, derived via immunoSEQ multiplex PCR, lists solely in-frame clones and lacks some. Of about 320,000 clones in the sample, about 15% are singletons; the top ten hold 6.7%. Populations obtained by sorting all exceeded 95% purity. Sequenced sample: central memory CD4+ T cells from blood. This rearrangement joins TRBV10-3 to TRBJ2-2, with 7 bases that match TRBD2. This clonotype was sampled from a man aged 25 to 40 in good health. The CDR3 loop reads CAISEFPGGTQTGELFF. CDR3 DNA: TGTGCCATCAGTGAGTTTCCGGGAGGAACTCAGACCGGGGAGCTGTTTTTT.